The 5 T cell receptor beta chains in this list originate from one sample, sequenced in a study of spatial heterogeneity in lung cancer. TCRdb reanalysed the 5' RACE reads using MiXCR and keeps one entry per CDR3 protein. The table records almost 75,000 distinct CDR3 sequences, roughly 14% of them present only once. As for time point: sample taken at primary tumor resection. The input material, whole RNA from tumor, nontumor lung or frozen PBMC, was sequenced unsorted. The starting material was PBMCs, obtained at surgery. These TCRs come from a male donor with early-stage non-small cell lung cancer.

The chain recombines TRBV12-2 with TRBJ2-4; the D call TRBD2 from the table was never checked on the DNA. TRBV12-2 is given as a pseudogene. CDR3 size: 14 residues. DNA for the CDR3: TGTGCAAGTCGCCTCGGGGCCCTGGAAGGCATTCAGTACTTC. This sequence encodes CASRLGALEGIQYF.

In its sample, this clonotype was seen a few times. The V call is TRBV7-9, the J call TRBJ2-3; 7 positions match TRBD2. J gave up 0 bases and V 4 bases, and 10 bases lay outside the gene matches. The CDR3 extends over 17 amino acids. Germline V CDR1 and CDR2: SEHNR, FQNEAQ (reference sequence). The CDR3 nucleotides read TGTGCCAGCAGCTACCTTCGGGCTAGCGGAAGCACAGATACGCAGTATTTT. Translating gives CASSYLRASGSTDTQYF.

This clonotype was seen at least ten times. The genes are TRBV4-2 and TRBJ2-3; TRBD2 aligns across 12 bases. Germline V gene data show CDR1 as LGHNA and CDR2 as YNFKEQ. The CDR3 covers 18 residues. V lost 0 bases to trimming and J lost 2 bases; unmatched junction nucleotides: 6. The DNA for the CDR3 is TGTGCCAGCAGCCAAGAAAAGACTAGCGGGAGTAACACAGATACGCAGTATTTT. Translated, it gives CASSQEKTSGSNTDTQYF.

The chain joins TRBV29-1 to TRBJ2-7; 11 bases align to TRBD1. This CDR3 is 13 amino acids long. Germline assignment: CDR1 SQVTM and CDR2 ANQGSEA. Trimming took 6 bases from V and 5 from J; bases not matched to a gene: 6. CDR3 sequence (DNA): TGCAGCGTGCGGACAGGGGGCTATAACGAGCAGTACTTC. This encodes CSVRTGGYNEQYF.

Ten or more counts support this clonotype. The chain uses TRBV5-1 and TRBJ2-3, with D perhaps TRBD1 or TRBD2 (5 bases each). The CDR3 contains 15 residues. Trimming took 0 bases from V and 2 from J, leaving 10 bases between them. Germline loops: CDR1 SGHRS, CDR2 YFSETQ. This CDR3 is CASSLGGTSTDTQYF. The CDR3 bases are TGCGCCAGCAGCTTGGGGGGGACGTCCACAGATACGCAGTATTTT.